The subject of this entry is one TCR beta chain. Antigen specificity is unknown. For the second PCR, which ran for about 7 to 11 cycles, a sample-barcoded 5' primer and a J-beta primer mix were used. TCRdb independently ran MiXCR on the 5' RACE reads; one entry per CDR3 protein. The sample lists 650,000 to 1,000,000 distinct CDR3 sequences; around 50% were seen once. The record originates from a study of blood T cells in healthy people across ages. This CDR3 region has 17 residues. Germline V gives CDR1 SNHLY, CDR2 FYNNEI. Trimming took 6 bases from V and 5 from J; bases not matched to a gene: 14. Whole-study results and caveats: CMV status of donors was unknown, possibly confounding expanded clonotype changes.

Sequencing used blood. This chain connects TRBV2 to TRBJ1-4; 8 bases agree with TRBD1. This clonotype was obtained from an elderly man in good health. CDR3 DNA: TGTGCCAGCAGAGGAGCCGGGACAGGCATTCAAAATGAAAAACTGTTTTTT. Translation: CASRGAGTGIQNEKLFF.